The 30 T cell receptor beta chains given below trace back to one sample, sequenced in a study of T-cell reconstitution after alpha-beta-depleted transplantation in children. Unique molecular identifiers were incorporated during preparation of the TCRbeta library. From the PCR reads, TCRdb called clonotypes with MiXCR, one entry per CDR3 protein. The repertoire consists of a few hundred thousand distinct CDR3 sequences, with about 9.4% occurring once and the leading ten covering around 7.6%. This material consisted of PBMCs, taken before TCRalphabeta/CD19-depleted stem cell transplant. The receptors originated from a boy younger than two with acute myeloid leukemia, due to receive a stem cell transplant.

In this sample, this clonotype turned up many times. The rearrangement joins TRBV7-9 to TRBJ2-5, with 7 positions matching TRBD1. Germline CDR1 and CDR2: SEHNR and FQNEAQ (reference sequence). The CDR3 has 14 amino acids. V lost 3 bases, J lost 3 bases, and 4 bases stayed unmatched. CDR3 sequence (DNA): TGTGCCAGCAGCTTTTATGACAGGGAAGAGACCCAGTACTTC. Translation gives CASSFYDREETQYF. Based on the CDR3 plus reference TRBV7-9 and TRBJ2-5, the full variable domain is DTGVSQNPRHKITKRGQNVTFRCDPISEHNRLYWYRQTLGQGPEFLTYFQNEAQLEKSRLLSDRFSAERPKGSFSTLEIQRTEQGDSAMYLCASSFYDREETQYFGPGTRLLVL.

This clonotype has ten or more counts. This chain connects TRBV7-3 to TRBJ2-2; tentatively, D is TRBD2 (6 bases). Trimming took off 1 base at V and 13 bases at J, with 13 bases between the two ends. The CDR3 sequence is 13 residues long. Germline assignment: CDR1 SGHTA and CDR2 FQGTGA. CDR3 loop: CASSLKAPGRLFF. CDR3 sequence (DNA): TGTGCCAGCAGCTTAAAGGCCCCCGGGAGGCTGTTTTTT.

The rearrangement uses TRBV6-2 or TRBV6-3 and TRBJ2-7; 13 bases are a match to TRBD2. With V trimmed by 6 bases and J by 8 bases, 7 bases remained unmatched. The CDR3 extends over 14 amino acids. From germline, CDR1 is MNHEY and CDR2 SVGEGT. The CDR3, as DNA: TGTGCCAGCAGCCACCCGGGACTAGCGGGAAAGCAGTACTTC. Translating it yields CASSHPGLAGKQYF.

Ten or more counts support this clonotype. The rearrangement joins TRBV10-3 to TRBJ1-1, with D possibly TRBD1 on 5 matching bases. The CDR3 covers 13 residues. Germline V gene data show CDR1 as ENHRY and CDR2 as SYGVKD. The germline V and J ends were trimmed by 7 bases and 0 bases, with 9 bases remaining between them. The CDR3 DNA reads as TGTGCCATCAATCGGGGCCTGAACACTGAAGCTTTCTTT. Protein product: CAINRGLNTEAFF.

There are many counts of this clonotype. V and J are TRBV29-1 and TRBJ2-1; D perhaps matches TRBD2 (5 bases). The V gene lost 3 bases and the J gene lost 6 bases, with 9 bases spanning the gap. This CDR3 region has 12 residues. The germline gives CDR1 SQVTM, CDR2 ANQGSEA. CDR3 sequence: CSVDRDSNEQFF. DNA for the CDR3: TGCAGCGTTGATCGGGATAGCAATGAGCAGTTCTTC.

Remarks on this clonotype: A much larger clonotype is one base distant, so this may be a read error. The rearrangement joins TRBV20-1 to TRBJ1-5, with D tentatively TRBD1 (5 bases). Germline V gives CDR1 DFQATT, CDR2 SNEGSKA (reference sequence). There are 15 residues in the CDR3. CDR3 coding DNA: TGCGGTGCTAGGCACGGGACCAAGGGTAATCAGCCCCAGCATTTT. It encodes CGARHGTKGNQPQHF.

This clonotype was seen at least ten times. This chain uses TRBV28 with TRBJ2-3; 8 positions agree with TRBD2. Trimming took 10 bases from V and 0 from J; bases not matched to a gene: 6. The CDR3 is 14 residues long. Germline CDR1 reads MDHEN; CDR2 reads SYDVKM. This chain's CDR3 is CATQLAASTDTQYF. The CDR3 region has the DNA TGTGCCACTCAACTAGCGGCTAGCACAGATACGCAGTATTTT.

This clonotype has at least ten counts. The chain combines TRBV7-8 with TRBJ2-2; 7 bases map to TRBD2. CDR1 and CDR2 (germline): SGHVS, FQNEAQ. The CDR3 sequence is 17 residues long. The V gene end was trimmed by 0 bases and the J gene end by 4 bases; junction bases not matched to a gene: 8. The CDR3 region has the DNA TGTGCCAGCAGCTTAGCGCCCAGACTAGCTACCACCGGGGAGCTGTTTTTT. As protein: CASSLAPRLATTGELFF.

This clonotype occurred many times. The CDR3 spells CASSFGSGAQETQYF. Written as DNA, the CDR3 is TGTGCCAGCAGCTTCGGCAGCGGGGCCCAAGAGACCCAGTACTTC. J is TRBJ2-5 and V is TRBV5-6; 7 bases align to TRBD2. Germline trimming cut 2 bases from V and 1 base from J; bases unmatched to any gene: 5. Germline V gene data show CDR1 as SGHDT and CDR2 as YYEEEE. The CDR3 totals 15 residues.

This clonotype was picked up a small number of times. The chain recombines TRBV5-4 with TRBJ2-7, with D tentatively TRBD1 (6 bases). The CDR3 loop spans 15 amino acids. Trimming took 3 bases from V and 1 from J, leaving 14 bases between them. CDR1 and CDR2 (germline): SGHNT, YYREEE (reference sequence). The CDR3 bases are TGTGCCAGCAGCTGGGGCAATCAGGGGTCCTACGAGCAGTACTTC. Translated, it gives CASSWGNQGSYEQYF. Filled out from reference TRBV5-4 and TRBJ2-7, the complete variable domain reads ETGVTQSPTHLIKTRGQQVTLRCSSQSGHNTVSWYQQALGQGPQFIFQYYREEENGRGNFPPRFSGLQFPNYSSELNVNALELDDSALYLCASSWGNQGSYEQYFGPGTRLTVT.

At least ten counts were recorded for this clonotype. The J gene is TRBJ2-7, the V gene TRBV10-3, with D perhaps being TRBD1 or TRBD2 (6 bases each). The germline CDR1 and CDR2 sequences are ENHRY and SYGVKD. This CDR3 is built from 12 residues. The CDR3 bases are TGTGTTTGCGGGACACCTCCCTACGAGCAGTACTTC. Translated, it gives CVCGTPPYEQYF.

Many counts were recorded for this clonotype. The chain combines TRBV12-3 or TRBV12-4 with TRBJ2-1; 12 bases are a match to TRBD2. The V and J ends lost 7 bases and 3 bases, in that order; junction bases with no gene match: 1. The CDR3 has 14 residues. The CDR3 nucleotides read TGTGCCAGCACGACTAGCGGGGGCTACAATGAGCAGTTCTTC. This sequence encodes CASTTSGGYNEQFF.

This clonotype was detected ten times or more. The chain carries TRBV3-1 and TRBJ2-6; D is perhaps TRBD2 (6 bases). V was shortened by 3 bases and J by 0 bases, with 12 bases between the two germline ends. CDR1 is LGHDT and CDR2 is YNNKEL in the germline V gene (reference sequence). This CDR3 is built from 17 residues. This chain's CDR3 is CASSHGGTNSGANVLTF. The DNA for the CDR3 is TGTGCCAGCAGCCACGGGGGAACCAACTCTGGGGCCAACGTCCTGACTTTC.

By sample fraction, this clonotype is medium-sized. CDR3: CASSSDRVVEETQYF. In DNA form, the CDR3 reads TGCGCCAGCAGCTCCGACAGGGTGGTGGAGGAGACCCAGTACTTC. The rearrangement uses TRBV5-1 and TRBJ2-5, with 7 bases matching TRBD1. Germline V gene sequence: CDR1 SGHRS, CDR2 YFSETQ. Germline trimming cut 3 bases from V and 5 bases from J; bases unmatched to any gene: 10. The CDR3 contains 15 residues.

At least ten counts were recorded for this clonotype. J is TRBJ1-1 and V is TRBV5-5, with D unclear. The germline V and J ends were trimmed by 4 bases and 4 bases, with 14 bases remaining between them. The CDR3 is 14 residues long. The V gene's germline CDR1 is SGHKS and CDR2 YYEKEE (reference sequence). The CDR3 protein is CASSLLLERTEAFF. The CDR3 DNA reads as TGTGCCAGCAGCCTGTTGCTTGAGCGCACTGAAGCTTTCTTT.

This sequence joins TRBV5-6 and TRBJ2-7; D unresolved. This CDR3 spans 13 amino acids. The germline CDR1 and CDR2 sequences are SGHDT and YYEEEE. V gave up 3 bases and J gave up 6 bases, with 13 bases separating them. CDR3 loop: CASSSTPSPEQYF. The CDR3 bases are TGTGCCAGCAGCTCAACCCCTTCTCCCGAGCAGTACTTC.

This clonotype appeared many times. The V gene is TRBV6-1, the J gene TRBJ2-3; 11 nucleotides line up with TRBD1. Germline V gene lookup returns CDR1 MNHNS and CDR2 SASEGT. Losses at the gene ends were 5 bases for V and 6 bases for J; bases not matched to a gene: 7. CDR3 length: 15 amino acids. Here the CDR3 DNA reads TGTGCCAGCAGTCAACAGGGGACAGGGGGGGATACGCAGTATTTT. Its protein is CASSQQGTGGDTQYF.

This clonotype occurred a few times. The chain is built from TRBV7-9 and TRBJ2-2; no definite D call. Trimming took 1 base from V and 4 from J, leaving 10 bases between them. This CDR3 comprises 15 residues. Germline CDR1 SEHNR, CDR2 FQNEAQ (reference sequence). The CDR3 reads CASSLVKGRTGELFF. The CDR3 coding sequence is TGTGCCAGCAGCTTAGTGAAGGGCCGCACCGGGGAGCTGTTTTTT.

This clonotype was observed many times. This chain connects TRBV5-1 to TRBJ2-5, with a weak D call TRBD2 (6 bases). V shed 1 base and J shed 0 bases, with 7 bases lying between them. From germline, CDR1 is SGHRS and CDR2 YFSETQ. The CDR3 extends over 14 amino acids. The CDR3: CASSLRGYQETQYF. DNA for the CDR3: TGCGCCAGCAGCTTGCGGGGGTACCAAGAGACCCAGTACTTC.

Many counts were recorded for this clonotype. The chain has TRBV7-9 and TRBJ2-7; possible D gene TRBD2, 6 bases. Germline CDR1 SEHNR, CDR2 FQNEAQ (reference sequence). CDR3 length equals 13 residues. Trimming shortened V by 8 bases and J by 2 bases, and 13 bases separated the two germline ends. The CDR3 sequence: CASAGRSPYEQYF. Here the CDR3 DNA reads TGTGCCAGCGCGGGAAGGAGTCCCTACGAGCAGTACTTC.

Details on this clonotype: The junction shows a germline mismatch at one end, possibly a read error. The chain employs TRBV4-1 and TRBJ2-4; tentatively, D is TRBD2 (7 bases). Germline V gene data show CDR1 as MGHRA and CDR2 as YSYEKL. This CDR3 comprises 15 residues. The CDR3 nucleotides are TGCGCCAGAAGCCAACAACAGGGAGGGGAAAACATTCAGTACTTC. This gives the protein CARSQQQGGENIQYF.

The chain uses TRBV21-1 and TRBJ2-3; TRBD1 is the table's D call and was not checked against the DNA. TRBV21-1 is listed as a pseudogene. The CDR3 has 18 amino acids. The CDR3 sequence is CASSKVIRTGACTDTQYF. The CDR3 nucleotides read TGTGCCAGCAGCAAAGTTATTAGGACAGGGGCCTGCACAGATACGCAGTATTTT.

This clonotype was counted many times. The chain employs TRBV5-1 and TRBJ2-1, with D unclear. From germline, CDR1 is SGHRS and CDR2 YFSETQ. Trimming pared 5 bases from V and 0 bases from J, leaving 12 bases between. CDR3 size: 15 residues. DNA for the CDR3: TGCGCCAGCAGATTCGACCTCAGCTCCTACAATGAGCAGTTCTTC. Translation: CASRFDLSSYNEQFF.

This sequence joins TRBV12-3 or TRBV12-4 and TRBJ2-7; D possibly corresponds to TRBD1 (5 bases). The CDR3 is 14 residues long. V was pared by 6 bases and J by 0 bases, with 12 bases between. In DNA form, the CDR3 reads TGTGCCAGCAGCCCCAGGGCCCCCTCCTACGAGCAGTACTTC. The encoded protein is CASSPRAPSYEQYF.

A single count supports this clonotype. This may stem from a read error, because a much larger clone lies one nucleotide away. CDR3 coding DNA: TGTACCAGCAGCGGCCTACAGTCCTACAATGAGCAGTTCTTC. It encodes CTSSGLQSYNEQFF. The rearrangement uses TRBV5-5 and TRBJ2-1; a possible D gene is TRBD2 (5 bases). The CDR3 loop spans 14 amino acids. Germline CDR1 SGHKS, CDR2 YYEKEE (reference sequence).

This chain uses TRBV28 with TRBJ1-5; D unclear. The germline V gene encodes CDR1 MDHEN and CDR2 SYDVKM. Between the trimmed V and J ends, which lost 2 bases and 10 bases, there was a span of 12 bases. CDR3 length: 13 amino acids. The CDR3 DNA follows: TGTGCCAGCAGTTTAGGCCCCCTGGAACCCCAGCATTTT. Its protein is CASSLGPLEPQHF.

This clonotype occurred many times. The CDR3 loop is CSARDLMRRREGRDTQYF. The CDR3, as DNA: TGCAGTGCTAGAGATCTTATGAGGCGGCGGGAGGGCCGAGATACGCAGTATTTT. The rearrangement uses TRBV20-1 and TRBJ2-3; 9 positions agree with TRBD2. Trimming cost V 0 bases and J 5 bases; bases outside gene matches: 15. Germline loops: CDR1 DFQATT, CDR2 SNEGSKA (reference sequence). The length of the CDR3 is 18 residues.

This clonotype has ten or more counts. The chain employs TRBV7-9 and TRBJ1-5, with TRBD1 identical over 9 bases. Germline CDR1 is SEHNR and CDR2 is FQNEAQ (reference sequence). Unmatched junction bases numbered 10, after V lost 5 bases and J lost 8 bases. There are 15 residues in the CDR3. CDR3 nucleotide sequence: TGTGCCAGCAGCAAAGAGGACAGGGGTGGGGAGCCCCAGCATTTT. Encoded protein: CASSKEDRGGEPQHF.

This clonotype has a count of ten or more. The V call is TRBV4-3, the J call TRBJ1-4, with unresolved D. V gave up 0 bases and J gave up 8 bases, with 1 base separating them. Germline-derived CDR1 and CDR2 are LGHNA and YSLEER. The CDR3 spans 11 residues. This CDR3 reads CASSQDEKLFF. In DNA form, the CDR3 reads TGCGCCAGCAGCCAAGACGAAAAACTGTTTTTT.

The sample holds a few counts of this clonotype. The chain links TRBV11-3 to TRBJ2-1; D gene ambiguous. The ends were cut back, 5 bases at V and 0 bases at J, with 14 bases in the middle. Germline loops: CDR1 SGHNT, CDR2 YENEEA. The CDR3 consists of 16 residues. The CDR3 DNA reads as TGTGCCAGCAGCCCAAACACCCAGAGCTCCTACAATGAGCAGTTCTTC. It codes for CASSPNTQSSYNEQFF.